This TCR beta chain was sequenced for a study of cytomegalovirus exposure and HLA in healthy donors. Regarding the study as a whole: Analysis was carried out at a later point, and it linked a missense DCLRE1C variant to TCR beta V- and J-gene trimming. The HLA-A and HLA-B alleles of most subjects were reportedly predicted accurately from TCR beta sequences. The authors later found most CMV-associated TCR beta chains appeared HLA-restricted.

In the PCR, 60 Vbeta and 13 Jbeta primers were used. Produced via immunoSEQ multiplex PCR; TCRdb's table is partial and in-frame only. The sample holds about 100,000 clones; around three quarters are singletons and the top ten take about 4.3%. Germline CDR1 is LNHDA and CDR2 is SQIVND (reference sequence). Losses at the gene ends were 6 bases for V and 7 bases for J; bases not matched to a gene: 10. The CDR3 covers 16 residues. This clone turned up a few times. Its antigen is currently unknown. This TCR came from a man in his forties in good health and CMV-seronegative. The sample consisted of PBMCs. The V and J genes are TRBV19 and TRBJ2-3; the match to TRBD2 covers 13 bases. Written as DNA, the CDR3 is TGTGCCAGTAGCAGAGGGGGACTAGCGGGGAGATATACGCAGTATTTT. This codes for CASSRGGLAGRYTQYF.